This T cell receptor (beta chain) is drawn from a study of T cells in Graves' hyperthyroidism and ophthalmopathy. Clinical symptoms, serum thyroxine, TRAb, thyroid ultrasound and orbital computed tomography established diagnosis. CDR1 and CDR2 from the germline V gene are MGHRA and YSYEKL. The CDR3 contains 16 residues. The junction had 8 bases not matched to a gene; V was cut back by 0 bases and J by 6 bases. The source material, RNA transcripts, was used to amplify TCR beta CDR3 regions. A first-round RT-PCR of the TCR CDR3 used the HTBI primer set. TCRdb called the multiplex PCR reads again in MiXCR, with one record for every CDR3 protein. The sample contains roughly 650,000 distinct CDR3 sequences, about a sixth of which appear only once.

Sequenced material: blood. This chain connects TRBV4-1 to TRBJ2-3; 8 positions agree with TRBD1. This TCR was recovered from a woman aged 40 to 50 with Graves' ophthalmopathy. The CDR3 loop is CASSQEVRGLVDTQYF. CDR3 nucleotides: TGCGCCAGCAGCCAAGAGGTCAGGGGGCTGGTGGATACGCAGTATTTT.